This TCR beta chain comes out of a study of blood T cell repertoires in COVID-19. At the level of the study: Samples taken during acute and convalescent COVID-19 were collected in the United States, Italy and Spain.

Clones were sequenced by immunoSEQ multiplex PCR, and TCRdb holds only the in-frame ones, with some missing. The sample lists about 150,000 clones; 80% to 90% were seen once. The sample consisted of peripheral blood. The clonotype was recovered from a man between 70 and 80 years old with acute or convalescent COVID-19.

The DNA for the CDR3 is TGTGCCAGCAGCGACAGGGGGCTGAGGGGAAACACCATATATTTT. Translated, it gives CASSDRGLRGNTIYF. The V gene is TRBV5-4, the J gene TRBJ1-3, with 10 bases that match TRBD1. V shed 4 bases, J shed 4 bases, and the junction held 5 bases outside the gene matches. CDR1 is SGHNT, CDR2 YYREEE, per germline (reference sequence). The CDR3 spans 15 residues.